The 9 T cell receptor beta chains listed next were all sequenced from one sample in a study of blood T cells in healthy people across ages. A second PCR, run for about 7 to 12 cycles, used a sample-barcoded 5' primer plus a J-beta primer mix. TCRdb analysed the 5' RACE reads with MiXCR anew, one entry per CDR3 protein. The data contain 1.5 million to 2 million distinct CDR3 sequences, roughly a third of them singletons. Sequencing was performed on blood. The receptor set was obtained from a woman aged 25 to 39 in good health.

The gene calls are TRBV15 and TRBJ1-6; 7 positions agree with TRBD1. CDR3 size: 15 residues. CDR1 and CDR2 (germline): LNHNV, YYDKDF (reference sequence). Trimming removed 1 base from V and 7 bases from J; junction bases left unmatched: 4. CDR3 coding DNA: TGTGCCACCAGCAGAGGACGGACAGGAAATTCACCCCTCCACTTT. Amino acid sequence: CATSRGRTGNSPLHF.

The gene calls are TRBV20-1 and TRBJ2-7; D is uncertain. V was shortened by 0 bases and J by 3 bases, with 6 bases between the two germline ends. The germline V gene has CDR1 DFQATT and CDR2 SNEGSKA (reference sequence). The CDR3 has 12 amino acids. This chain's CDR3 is CSAREGNYEQYF. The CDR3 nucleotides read TGCAGTGCTAGAGAGGGGAACTACGAGCAGTACTTC.

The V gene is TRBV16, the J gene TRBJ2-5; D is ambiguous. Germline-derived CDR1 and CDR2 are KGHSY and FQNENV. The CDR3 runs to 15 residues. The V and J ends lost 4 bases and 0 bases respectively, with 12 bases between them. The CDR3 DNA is TGTGCCAGCAGCCGGGCGACACGGAACCAAGAGACCCAGTACTTC. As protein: CASSRATRNQETQYF.

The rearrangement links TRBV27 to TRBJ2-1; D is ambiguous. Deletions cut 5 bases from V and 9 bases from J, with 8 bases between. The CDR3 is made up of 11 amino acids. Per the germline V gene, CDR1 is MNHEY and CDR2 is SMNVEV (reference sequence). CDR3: CASSRRLEQFF. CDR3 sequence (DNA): TGTGCCAGCAGTAGAAGGCTTGAGCAGTTCTTC.

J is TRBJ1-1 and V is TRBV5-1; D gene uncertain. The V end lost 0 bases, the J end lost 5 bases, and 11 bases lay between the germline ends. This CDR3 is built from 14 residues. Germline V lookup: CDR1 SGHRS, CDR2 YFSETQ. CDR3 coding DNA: TGCGCCAGCAGCTTGGAAGGTTCGGGGACTGAAGCTTTCTTT. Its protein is CASSLEGSGTEAFF.

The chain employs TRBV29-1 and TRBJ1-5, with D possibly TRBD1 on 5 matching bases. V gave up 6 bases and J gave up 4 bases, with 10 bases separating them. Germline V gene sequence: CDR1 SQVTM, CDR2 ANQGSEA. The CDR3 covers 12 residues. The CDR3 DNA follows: TGCAGCGTACGGGGCCCGAATCAGCCCCAGCATTTT. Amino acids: CSVRGPNQPQHF.

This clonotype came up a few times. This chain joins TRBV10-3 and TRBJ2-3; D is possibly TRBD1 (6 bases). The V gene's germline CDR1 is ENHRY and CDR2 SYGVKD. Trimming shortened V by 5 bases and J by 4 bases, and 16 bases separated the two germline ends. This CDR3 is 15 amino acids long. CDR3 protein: CAISRYRVDADTQYF. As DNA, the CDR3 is TGTGCCATCAGTCGATACAGGGTTGATGCAGATACGCAGTATTTT.

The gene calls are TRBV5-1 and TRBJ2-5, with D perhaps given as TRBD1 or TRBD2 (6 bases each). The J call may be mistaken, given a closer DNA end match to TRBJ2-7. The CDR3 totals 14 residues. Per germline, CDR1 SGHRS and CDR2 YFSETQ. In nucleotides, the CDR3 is TGCGCCAGCAGCGCCAGCGGAGGGGGGCACGAGCAGTACTTC. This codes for CASSASGGGHEQYF.

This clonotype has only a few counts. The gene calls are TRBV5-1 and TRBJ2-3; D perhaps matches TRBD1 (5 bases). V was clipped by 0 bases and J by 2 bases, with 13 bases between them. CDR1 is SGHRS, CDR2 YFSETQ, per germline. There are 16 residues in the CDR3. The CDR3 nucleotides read TGCGCCAGCAGCTTGGTAGGGGCAGGATACACAGATACGCAGTATTTT. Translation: CASSLVGAGYTDTQYF.